This TCR beta chain was obtained from a study of radiotherapy plus CTLA-4 blockade in lung cancer. As for the study in general: Among enrolled patients, roughly 20% responded and roughly 30% achieved disease control.

This clone was picked up a small number of times. Profiling relied on immunoSEQ multiplex PCR, and the TCRdb table lists in-frame clones only, not all of them. Of just over 60,000 clones in the sample, approximately 80% were seen once. With 2 bases removed from V and 2 bases from J, the gap between germline ends came to 7 bases. The CDR3 totals 13 residues. Germline V gene lookup returns CDR1 MNHNY and CDR2 SVGAGI (reference sequence). The receptor comes from a human donor with non-small cell lung cancer who had a complete response to radiotherapy plus ipilimumab. The sequencing here drew on peripheral blood, taken from a patient treated with radiotherapy plus ipilimumab. The chain employs TRBV6-6 and TRBJ2-7, with D unresolved. CDR3 nucleotides: TGTGCCAGCAGTTACATGGAGACCTACGAGCAGTACGTC. Its translation is CASSYMETYEQYV.